These 30 T cell receptor beta chains share one sample of origin, sequenced in a study of vaccination and CD4 T cells after COVID-19. Indicated treatment: roughly 10-day PBMC culture with coronavirus spike peptide pools or control peptides (ViraFEST assay). Their specific antigens are unknown. Sequence data for DNA of cultured CD4+ T cells were generated by the Oncomine TCR Beta short-read assay. TCRdb analysed the PCR reads with MiXCR anew, one entry per CDR3 protein. Of around 19,000 distinct CDR3 sequences in the sample, more than 50% are singletons; the top ten hold approximately 17%. Material: CD4+ T cells from blood, cultured in vitro, obtained before SARS-CoV-2 vaccination. The receptors were gathered from a human donor who had recovered from COVID-19.

The genes are TRBV12-3 or TRBV12-4 and TRBJ2-7, with TRBD2 as a possible D gene (6 bases). V was shortened by 6 bases and J by 1 base, with 10 bases between the two germline ends. This CDR3 is 13 amino acids long. CDR3 sequence (DNA): TGTGCCAGCAGCCTTGGGACTTCCTACGAGCAGTACTTC. It encodes CASSLGTSYEQYF.

CDR3 nucleotides: TGTGCCAGCAGTGTTGGACTGCCCTCTGGAAACACCATATATTTT. Translation: CASSVGLPSGNTIYF. The rearrangement joins TRBV6-1 to TRBJ1-3, with D hard to call. The germline gives CDR1 MNHNS, CDR2 SASEGT. The CDR3 spans 15 residues. V was clipped by 4 bases and J by 0 bases, with 10 bases between them.

The V call is TRBV20-1, the J call TRBJ2-2, with 11 positions matching TRBD2. Losses at the gene ends were 3 bases for V and 6 bases for J; bases not matched to a gene: 15. Germline CDR1 is DFQATT and CDR2 is SNEGSKA (reference sequence). There are 18 residues in the CDR3. The CDR3 DNA reads TGCAGTGCTAGTCACCCCTTTAGCGGGGGGGCGGTGTCCGGGGAGCTGTTTTTT. Its translation is CSASHPFSGGAVSGELFF.

This clonotype was seen a handful of times. The V call is TRBV7-2, the J call TRBJ2-3; D gene uncertain. V was trimmed by 1 base and J by 2 bases, leaving 7 bases between them. The CDR3 covers 14 residues. CDR1 is SGHTA, CDR2 FQGNSA, per germline. CDR3 bases: TGTGCCAGCAGCTTAGAGACTTTCACAGATACGCAGTATTTT. Amino acid sequence: CASSLETFTDTQYF.

This clonotype appeared a single time. The chain uses TRBV2 and TRBJ2-5; TRBD2 might be the D (6 bases). V shed 6 bases and J shed 5 bases, with 10 bases lying between them. CDR1 and CDR2 (germline): SNHLY, FYNNEI. The CDR3 runs 12 residues. In nucleotides, the CDR3 is TGTGCCAGCAGCGGTGGGGGGGAGACCCAGTACTTC. Encoded protein: CASSGGGETQYF.

This clonotype has just one count. The V call is TRBV29-1, the J call TRBJ1-2, with TRBD1 identical over 9 bases. Losses at the gene ends were 7 bases for V and 3 bases for J; bases not matched to a gene: 3. The germline gives CDR1 SQVTM, CDR2 ANQGSEA. The CDR3 runs 12 residues. The CDR3 is CSGGQGYYGYTF. The CDR3 DNA is TGCAGCGGGGGACAGGGATACTATGGCTACACCTTC.

This clonotype was detected a few times. The chain employs TRBV20-1 and TRBJ2-5, with 8 bases identical to TRBD2. This CDR3 contains 15 residues. CDR1 and CDR2 (germline): DFQATT, SNEGSKA (reference sequence). V shed 6 bases, J shed 7 bases, and the junction held 16 bases outside the gene matches. The CDR3 reads CSARTGTRSLGTQYF. CDR3 sequence (DNA): TGCAGTGCGAGAACCGGGACTAGGTCCTTAGGGACCCAGTACTTC.

There are a few counts of this clonotype. The chain employs TRBV6-1 and TRBJ2-5; D unclear. Per the germline V gene, CDR1 is MNHNS and CDR2 is SASEGT. With 6 bases removed from V and 5 bases from J, the gap between germline ends came to 10 bases. This CDR3 spans 12 amino acids. CDR3 amino acids: CASSSLDETQYF. CDR3 nucleotides: TGTGCCAGCAGCTCCCTTGACGAGACCCAGTACTTC.

The genes are TRBV20-1 and TRBJ2-1, with TRBD2 identical over 7 bases. With 0 bases clipped from V and 5 bases from J, the junction kept 7 bases outside the gene matches. The CDR3 spans 15 residues. Germline V gene data show CDR1 as DFQATT and CDR2 as SNEGSKA (reference sequence). In DNA, the CDR3 is TGCAGTGCTAGAGATCCAGCGGGACTAAACAATGAGCAGTTCTTC. It translates to CSARDPAGLNNEQFF.

V is TRBV7-2 and J is TRBJ1-2; no reliable D call. Germline CDR1 is SGHTA and CDR2 is FQGNSA. With 5 bases removed from V and 2 bases from J, the gap between germline ends came to 18 bases. This CDR3 is built from 16 residues. This chain's CDR3 is CASSPSRQTSNYGYTF. The CDR3 DNA is TGTGCCAGCAGCCCATCGCGTCAGACTTCCAACTATGGCTACACCTTC.

This clonotype was counted only a few times. The chain combines TRBV20-1 with TRBJ2-3; 7 bases map to TRBD1. Germline V gene lookup returns CDR1 DFQATT and CDR2 SNEGSKA (reference sequence). This CDR3 is 15 amino acids long. V trimming: 3 bases; J trimming: 3 bases; junction bases outside the gene matches: 9. The CDR3 nucleotides read TGCAGTGCTAGTAGACCAGGGGGTGGAACAGATACGCAGTATTTT. It specifies CSASRPGGGTDTQYF.

The chain employs TRBV27 and TRBJ1-4, with 10 bases identical to TRBD1. The CDR3 spans 14 residues. Germline V lookup: CDR1 MNHEY, CDR2 SMNVEV (reference sequence). The V segment lost 6 bases and the J segment 11 bases; nucleotides outside the gene matches: 9. As DNA, the CDR3 is TGTGCCAGCAGGAACGGACAGGGGGTCGGGAAACTGTTTTTT. This codes for CASRNGQGVGKLFF.

The CDR3 sequence: CASSLGQGSSYNEQFF. Here the CDR3 DNA reads TGTGCCAGCAGCCTTGGACAGGGTAGCTCCTACAATGAGCAGTTCTTC. J is TRBJ2-1 and V is TRBV7-9, with 8 nucleotides matching TRBD1. Germline CDR1 is SEHNR and CDR2 is FQNEAQ (reference sequence). The length of the CDR3 is 16 residues. The V and J ends lost 5 bases and 0 bases, in that order; junction bases with no gene match: 6.

This clonotype was observed a handful of times. The chain links TRBV6-2 or TRBV6-3 to TRBJ1-5; 7 positions agree with TRBD1. Germline values: CDR1 MNHEY, CDR2 SVGEGT. CDR3 size: 14 residues. With V trimmed by 6 bases and J by 5 bases, 7 bases remained unmatched. CDR3 amino acids: CASRPGQADQPQHF. The CDR3 DNA reads TGTGCCAGCAGACCCGGACAGGCGGATCAGCCCCAGCATTTT.

The chain is built from TRBV6-5 and TRBJ1-1; D is unclear. Germline CDR1 reads MNHEY; CDR2 reads SVGAGI. Trimming removed 4 bases from V and 5 bases from J, with 14 bases in between. CDR3 length: 14 residues. In DNA, the CDR3 is TGTGCCAGCAGTTCAAGCGATGGAGGGACTGAAGCTTTCTTT. This translates into CASSSSDGGTEAFF.

This clonotype was detected only a few times. The chain recombines TRBV28 with TRBJ1-1; 8 positions agree with TRBD1. The ends lost 6 bases at V and 6 bases at J; junction bases unmatched: 9. The CDR3 length is 14 residues. The germline V gene has CDR1 MDHEN and CDR2 SYDVKM. CDR3 sequence: CASSSRTGWAEAFF. CDR3 coding DNA: TGTGCCAGCAGCTCCCGGACAGGGTGGGCTGAAGCTTTCTTT. The full variable domain, with the rest looked up from reference TRBV28 and TRBJ1-1, is DVKVTQSSRYLVKRTGEKVFLECVQDMDHENMFWYRQDPGLGLRLIYFSYDVKMKEKGDIPEGYSVSREKKERFSLILESASTNQTSMYLCASSSRTGWAEAFFGQGTRLTVV.

The gene calls are TRBV5-1 and TRBJ1-1; TRBD1 matches 8 bases. The V and J ends lost 4 bases and 4 bases, in that order; junction bases with no gene match: 6. Germline V gene data show CDR1 as SGHRS and CDR2 as YFSETQ. This CDR3 has 14 residues. Written as DNA, the CDR3 is TGCGCCAGCAGCCCCGGACAGGGAGGCACTGAAGCTTTCTTT. Translating it yields CASSPGQGGTEAFF.

V usage is TRBV4-1 and J usage is TRBJ1-2, with 8 bases fitting TRBD1. CDR3 size: 14 residues. V shed 4 bases and J 4 bases; nucleotides not matched to a gene: 5. Germline V gene data show CDR1 as MGHRA and CDR2 as YSYEKL. The CDR3 loop reads CASSPNTGGYGYTF. For the CDR3, the DNA is TGCGCCAGCAGCCCCAATACAGGGGGCTATGGCTACACCTTC.

The chain carries TRBV27 and TRBJ2-7, with a possible D match to TRBD2 (5 bases). This CDR3 comprises 13 residues. Germline loops: CDR1 MNHEY, CDR2 SMNVEV (reference sequence). The ends were cut back, 5 bases at V and 4 bases at J, with 12 bases in the middle. The CDR3 is CASSPGSLYEQYF. The DNA for the CDR3 is TGTGCCAGCAGTCCGGGGTCTTTGTACGAGCAGTACTTC.

This chain uses TRBV7-2 with TRBJ1-1; 7 positions match TRBD1. Looked up from germline, CDR1 is SGHTA and CDR2 is FQGNSA. There are 15 residues in the CDR3. V was clipped by 5 bases and J by 1 base; unmatched bases: 7. CDR3 bases: TGTGCCAGCAGCCCCACTCGACAGGGGAACACTGAAGCTTTCTTT. The encoded protein is CASSPTRQGNTEAFF.

The rearrangement links TRBV6-2 or TRBV6-3 to TRBJ1-3; no definite D call. Germline V gene sequence: CDR1 MNHEY, CDR2 SVGEGT. There are 12 residues in the CDR3. The CDR3 sequence is CVTRGALYTIYF. In DNA, the CDR3 is TGTGTCACCCGAGGAGCGCTTTACACCATATATTTT.

The rearrangement uses TRBV20-1 and TRBJ2-2, with 8 positions matching TRBD2. The CDR3 length is 15 residues. Germline V gene sequence: CDR1 DFQATT, CDR2 SNEGSKA (reference sequence). Trimming cost V 4 bases and J 0 bases; bases outside gene matches: 4. CDR3 coding DNA: TGCAGTGCTACCCGGGGGGGCGCGAACACCGGGGAGCTGTTTTTT. Protein sequence: CSATRGGANTGELFF.

The gene calls are TRBV6-1 and TRBJ1-4, with 10 nucleotides matching TRBD1. The V and J ends lost 6 bases and 7 bases, in that order; junction bases with no gene match: 11. There are 16 residues in the CDR3. The germline V gene has CDR1 MNHNS and CDR2 SASEGT. The CDR3 DNA reads as TGTGCCAGCAGCCCCCCCAGTGACAGGGGGCGTGAAAAACTGTTTTTT. This gives the protein CASSPPSDRGREKLFF.

This clonotype occurred once. The chain carries TRBV19 and TRBJ1-2; 8 bases match TRBD1. The germline V gene encodes CDR1 LNHDA and CDR2 SQIVND (reference sequence). The CDR3 covers 16 residues. With V trimmed by 10 bases and J by 2 bases, 15 bases remained unmatched. CDR3 bases: TGTGCCACCAATACCCCCGGCCAGGGGGCAAACTATGGCTACACCTTC. Translating it yields CATNTPGQGANYGYTF.

The chain couples TRBV11-2 to TRBJ1-6; tentative D call: TRBD1 (6 bases). This CDR3 comprises 17 residues. V was pared by 4 bases and J by 14 bases, with 27 bases between. CDR1 SGHAT and CDR2 FQNNGV come from the germline V gene. The CDR3 nucleotides read TGTGCCAGCAGCTACTCGGGGGGCGGAGGGCCGGTGGTCGCCCTCCACTTT. Translated, it gives CASSYSGGGGPVVALHF.

The chain links TRBV5-4 to TRBJ2-5, with no clear D. CDR1 is SGHNT and CDR2 is YYREEE in the germline V gene (reference sequence). V was pared by 0 bases and J by 5 bases, with 14 bases between. The CDR3 totals 15 residues. CDR3 DNA sequence: TGTGCCAGCAGCTTGGCCAAGCGCTCCGGGGAGACCCAGTACTTC. Residues: CASSLAKRSGETQYF. Based on the CDR3 plus reference TRBV5-4 and TRBJ2-5, the full variable domain is ETGVTQSPTHLIKTRGQQVTLRCSSQSGHNTVSWYQQALGQGPQFIFQYYREEENGRGNFPPRFSGLQFPNYSSELNVNALELDDSALYLCASSLAKRSGETQYFGPGTRLLVL.

The chain recombines TRBV19 with TRBJ2-7; 10 nucleotides match TRBD1. Germline V lookup: CDR1 LNHDA, CDR2 SQIVND (reference sequence). The CDR3 runs 14 residues. The J segment lost 7 bases and the V segment lost 3 bases, leaving 6 bases of the junction unmatched. This CDR3 reads CASSIDRGLGEQYF. The CDR3 DNA reads TGTGCCAGTAGTATCGACAGGGGGCTCGGTGAGCAGTACTTC.

The rearrangement joins TRBV15 to TRBJ2-6; D perhaps matches TRBD2 (5 bases). V lost 3 bases and J 0 bases, leaving 12 bases between the germline ends. This CDR3 is 17 amino acids long. The germline V gene encodes CDR1 LNHNV and CDR2 YYDKDF (reference sequence). The CDR3 coding sequence is TGTGCCACCAGCAGTCCGGACGGGGACTCTGGGGCCAACGTCCTGACTTTC. It specifies CATSSPDGDSGANVLTF. Combining the CDR3 with reference TRBV15 and TRBJ2-6 gives the whole variable domain DAMVIQNPRYQVTQFGKPVTLSCSQTLNHNVMYWYQQKSSQAPKLLFHYYDKDFNNEADTPDNFQSRRPNTSFCFLDIRSPGLGDTAMYLCATSSPDGDSGANVLTFGAGSRLTVL.

J is TRBJ2-2 and V is TRBV7-9, with 8 bases fitting TRBD2. Germline assignment: CDR1 SEHNR and CDR2 FQNEAQ (reference sequence). The CDR3 is 14 amino acids. V lost 6 bases to trimming and J lost 6 bases; unmatched junction nucleotides: 6. The CDR3 nucleotides read TGTGCCAGCAGGGTAGCGGGAAGATCCGGGGAGCTGTTTTTT. Translation: CASRVAGRSGELFF. Variable domain in full (rest from reference TRBV7-9 and TRBJ2-2): DTGVSQNPRHKITKRGQNVTFRCDPISEHNRLYWYRQTLGQGPEFLTYFQNEAQLEKSRLLSDRFSAERPKGSFSTLEIQRTEQGDSAMYLCASRVAGRSGELFFGEGSRLTVL.

V gene TRBV7-2 combines with J gene TRBJ1-2; D remains ambiguous. The ends were cut back, 5 bases at V and 1 base at J, with 11 bases in the middle. Looked up from germline, CDR1 is SGHTA and CDR2 is FQGNSA. This CDR3 has 14 residues. CDR3 DNA: TGTGCCAGCAGCCGTAGTGCGGATAACTATGGCTACACCTTC. It translates to CASSRSADNYGYTF. The full variable domain, in which reference TRBV7-2 and TRBJ1-2 provide the parts outside the CDR3, is GAGVSQSPSNKVTEKGKDVELRCDPISGHTALYWYRQSLGQGLEFLIYFQGNSAPDKSGLPSDRFSAERTGGSVSTLTIQRTQQEDSAVYLCASSRSADNYGYTFGSGTRLTVV.